The next 26 T cell receptor beta chains were all read from a single sample in a study of neurological immune-mediated disorders. TCRdb redid the calling of the 5' RACE reads with MiXCR, one entry per CDR3 protein. The data show 55,000 to 75,000 distinct CDR3 sequences, roughly 2.5% seen once. The sequenced material came from PBMCs. The source is a man in his fifties or sixties with multiple sclerosis.

This clonotype was seen repeatedly, ten times or more. The chain combines TRBV20-1 with TRBJ2-2, with 7 bases matching TRBD1. The V gene's germline CDR1 is DFQATT and CDR2 SNEGSKA (reference sequence). This CDR3 region has 14 residues. V shed 6 bases and J 2 bases; nucleotides not matched to a gene: 6. The CDR3 bases are TGCAGTGCGGAAGGGACAGTAAACACCGGGGAGCTGTTTTTT. Translation gives CSAEGTVNTGELFF.

This clonotype was found many times. The chain combines TRBV7-2 with TRBJ2-7; D ambiguous. There are 13 residues in the CDR3. Trimming shortened V by 0 bases and J by 7 bases, and 10 bases separated the two germline ends. Germline V gene sequence: CDR1 SGHTA, CDR2 FQGNSA. In nucleotides, the CDR3 is TGTGCCAGCAGCTTAGCTCCCCTGTTTGAGCAGTACTTC. Its protein is CASSLAPLFEQYF.

This clonotype showed up many times. V is TRBV5-6 and J is TRBJ2-7; the D gene is possibly TRBD2 (6 bases). Germline V lookup: CDR1 SGHDT, CDR2 YYEEEE. This CDR3 contains 15 residues. Trimming stripped 0 bases from V and 0 bases from J, with 10 bases between. The CDR3 DNA follows: TGTGCCAGCAGCTTGGTGGCGGGGTACTCCTACGAGCAGTACTTC. This codes for CASSLVAGYSYEQYF.

The gene calls are TRBV6-2 or TRBV6-3 and TRBJ2-7; a weak D match, TRBD1 (6 bases). This CDR3 is 13 amino acids long. Deletions cut 5 bases from V and 3 bases from J, with 11 bases between. Germline V gene sequence: CDR1 MNHEY, CDR2 SVGEGT. The CDR3 DNA reads as TGTGCCAGCAGTCGGGACATTTACTACGAGCAGTACTTC. Residues: CASSRDIYYEQYF.

This clonotype showed up many times. The V call is TRBV3-1, the J call TRBJ1-2; maybe TRBD1 (5 bases). The CDR3 has 12 amino acids. V was clipped by 6 bases and J by 4 bases, with 9 bases between them. Germline lookup yields CDR1 LGHDT and CDR2 YNNKEL (reference sequence). The CDR3 region is CASSPGGYGYTF. In nucleotides, the CDR3 is TGTGCCAGCAGTCCCGGGGGCTATGGCTACACCTTC.

In this sample, this clonotype turned up many times. The chain has TRBV20-1 and TRBJ2-3, with 10 bases matching TRBD2. The ends lost 6 bases at V and 2 bases at J; junction bases unmatched: 8. Germline loops: CDR1 DFQATT, CDR2 SNEGSKA (reference sequence). CDR3 length: 15 residues. The CDR3 nucleotides read TGCAGTGCGACCCAACTAGCGGGGCCCACAGATACGCAGTATTTT. Protein sequence: CSATQLAGPTDTQYF.

This clonotype has a count of ten or more. The rearrangement joins TRBV6-2 or TRBV6-3 to TRBJ2-1; 7 bases map to TRBD2. The CDR3 contains 15 residues. Germline CDR1 is MNHEY and CDR2 is SVGEGT. The J segment lost 3 bases and the V segment lost 4 bases, leaving 6 bases of the junction unmatched. Written as DNA, the CDR3 is TGTGCCAGCAGTTCGAACGGGGGGATCTACAATGAGCAGTTCTTC. Encoded protein: CASSSNGGIYNEQFF.

The sample holds many counts of this clonotype. The chain links TRBV7-2 to TRBJ1-5; 7 bases line up with TRBD1. The CDR3 runs 16 residues. CDR1 and CDR2 from the germline V gene are SGHTA and FQGNSA. The J segment lost 5 bases and the V segment lost 0 bases, leaving 7 bases of the junction unmatched. The CDR3 spells CASSLASGGTDQPQHF. Here the CDR3 DNA reads TGTGCCAGCAGCTTAGCGTCGGGGGGGACAGATCAGCCCCAGCATTTT. Drawing the rest from reference TRBV7-2 and TRBJ1-5, the complete variable domain is GAGVSQSPSNKVTEKGKDVELRCDPISGHTALYWYRQSLGQGLEFLIYFQGNSAPDKSGLPSDRFSAERTGGSVSTLTIQRTQQEDSAVYLCASSLASGGTDQPQHFGDGTRLSIL.

This clonotype was seen repeatedly, ten times or more. This chain links TRBV10-3 with TRBJ2-1; D assignment may be TRBD1 or TRBD2 (6 bases each). The CDR3 length is 15 residues. From germline, CDR1 is ENHRY and CDR2 SYGVKD. Trimming pared 0 bases from V and 11 bases from J, leaving 17 bases between. The CDR3 is CAISESTLGGMKQFF. The CDR3 DNA follows: TGTGCCATCAGTGAGTCGACCCTGGGGGGCATGAAGCAGTTCTTC.

This clonotype showed up many times. V and J are TRBV7-8 and TRBJ2-3; 8 nucleotides align to TRBD2. This CDR3 comprises 16 residues. The germline V gene has CDR1 SGHVS and CDR2 FQNEAQ. V trimming: 5 bases; J trimming: 3 bases; junction bases outside the gene matches: 10. CDR3 sequence: CASSKGGLEITDTQYF. DNA of the CDR3: TGTGCCAGCAGCAAAGGGGGACTAGAGATTACAGATACGCAGTATTTT.

This clonotype was recorded at least ten times. At one end the junction does not follow the germline gene, possibly because of a read error. The chain recombines TRBV12-3 or TRBV12-4 with TRBJ2-3; D is ambiguous. The CDR3 has 13 residues. CDR3 coding DNA: TGTGCCAGCAGCTTAGGCAGCACAGATACGCAGTATTTT. This encodes CASSLGSTDTQYF.

This clonotype was counted ten times or more. The chain links TRBV12-3 or TRBV12-4 to TRBJ2-5; no clear D gene. The CDR3 has 14 amino acids. Between the trimmed V and J ends, which lost 1 base and 1 base, there was a span of 7 bases. CDR3 in DNA: TGTGCCAGCAGTTTAGGGGCAGTCCAAGAGACCCAGTACTTC. Translation: CASSLGAVQETQYF.

For this clonotype: Its ends do not fully match the called genes, so a read error is possible. V usage is TRBV12-3 or TRBV12-4 and J usage is TRBJ1-5; D unclear. The CDR3 is made up of 14 amino acids. The CDR3 sequence is CASSIPGGIQPQNF. As DNA, the CDR3 is TGTGCCAGCAGTATTCCTGGAGGCATTCAGCCCCAGAATTTT.

This clonotype has ten or more counts. V and J are TRBV5-5 and TRBJ2-5; perhaps TRBD2 as D (6 bases). Per germline, CDR1 SGHKS and CDR2 YYEKEE (reference sequence). V lost 0 bases to trimming and J lost 3 bases, with 6 bases between them. The CDR3 is 13 residues long. The CDR3 nucleotides read TGTGCCAGCAGCTTGGGGGGGGAAGAGACCCAGTACTTC. Residues: CASSLGGEETQYF. Filled out from reference TRBV5-5 and TRBJ2-5, the complete variable domain reads DAGVTQSPTHLIKTRGQQVTLRCSPISGHKSVSWYQQVLGQGPQFIFQYYEKEERGRGNFPDRFSARQFPNYSSELNVNALLLGDSALYLCASSLGGEETQYFGPGTRLLVL.

This clonotype was counted many times. The V call is TRBV5-5, the J call TRBJ1-4; unclear D gene. The CDR3 loop spans 14 amino acids. The germline V and J ends were trimmed by 4 bases and 9 bases, with 16 bases remaining between them. Per germline, CDR1 SGHKS and CDR2 YYEKEE (reference sequence). The DNA of the CDR3 is TGTGCCAGCAGCCCGGACGGTAGTACCAAAAAACTGTTTTTT. Its translation is CASSPDGSTKKLFF.

This clonotype was found many times. The CDR3 loop reads CASSYGSTGEQYF. CDR3 coding DNA: TGTGCCAGCAGTTACGGGTCTACTGGCGAGCAGTACTTC. The chain uses TRBV6-2 or TRBV6-3 and TRBJ2-7, with D hard to call. Germline V gives CDR1 MNHEY, CDR2 SVGEGT. Trimming removed 2 bases at V and 6 bases at J, with 11 bases between. The CDR3 is 13 amino acids.

Ten or more counts support this clonotype. The chain is built from TRBV19 and TRBJ1-5, with a tentative D call TRBD1 (5 bases). Trimming stripped 8 bases from V and 4 bases from J, with 21 bases between. Germline values: CDR1 LNHDA, CDR2 SQIVND (reference sequence). CDR3 length: 16 residues. The DNA of the CDR3 is TGTGCCAGTTGGGGGGACGGCCTAGGCGGTAATCAGCCCCAGCATTTT. It specifies CASWGDGLGGNQPQHF. Filled out from reference TRBV19 and TRBJ1-5, the complete variable domain reads DGGITQSPKYLFRKEGQNVTLSCEQNLNHDAMYWYRQDPGQGLRLIYYSQIVNDFQKGDIAEGYSVSREKKESFPLTVTSAQKNPTAFYLCASWGDGLGGNQPQHFGDGTRLSIL.

Ten or more counts support this clonotype. The CDR3 coding sequence is TGCAGCGTCCGGGGGGCTGGAGCTCAGTACTTC. This codes for CSVRGAGAQYF. V usage is TRBV29-1 and J usage is TRBJ2-5; D perhaps matches TRBD2 (7 bases). V lost 6 bases and J 11 bases, leaving 16 bases between the germline ends. The germline gives CDR1 SQVTM, CDR2 ANQGSEA. This CDR3 has 11 amino acids.

This clonotype was counted at least ten times. The rearrangement joins TRBV7-3 to TRBJ2-1; TRBD1 matches at 9 bases. The CDR3 loop spans 15 amino acids. V lost 5 bases to trimming and J lost 5 bases; unmatched junction nucleotides: 7. Germline V gives CDR1 SGHTA, CDR2 FQGTGA. The CDR3 sequence is CASSIDRGENNEQFF. The CDR3 region has the DNA TGTGCCAGCAGCATAGACAGGGGGGAGAACAATGAGCAGTTCTTC.

This clonotype has ten or more counts. The chain couples TRBV29-1 to TRBJ2-1; unclear D gene. The CDR3 totals 12 residues. CDR1 is SQVTM and CDR2 is ANQGSEA in the germline V gene. V gave up 4 bases and J gave up 3 bases, with 7 bases separating them. The CDR3 nucleotides read TGCAGCGTTGTACGCGTCTACAATGAGCAGTTCTTC. Its protein is CSVVRVYNEQFF.

This clonotype came up many times. V gene TRBV7-2 combines with J gene TRBJ2-7; maybe TRBD2 (5 bases). The germline V and J ends were trimmed by 1 base and 0 bases, with 7 bases remaining between them. Germline CDR1 and CDR2: SGHTA and FQGNSA. The CDR3 totals 14 residues. CDR3 in amino acids: CASSLGGNSYEQYF. Here the CDR3 DNA reads TGTGCCAGCAGCTTAGGAGGGAACTCCTACGAGCAGTACTTC.

This clonotype was found many times. This chain links TRBV30 with TRBJ2-5, with a weak D call TRBD2 (5 bases). Looked up from germline, CDR1 is GTSNPN and CDR2 is SVGIG (reference sequence). CDR3 length: 13 amino acids. V lost 3 bases and J 0 bases, leaving 8 bases between the germline ends. In DNA form, the CDR3 reads TGTGCCTGGAGAAGGGAGAACCAAGAGACCCAGTACTTC. It encodes CAWRRENQETQYF.

This clonotype was observed many times. The rearrangement uses TRBV5-1 and TRBJ1-1, with D uncertain. The CDR3 extends over 14 amino acids. Trimming removed 5 bases from V and 4 bases from J, with 15 bases in between. CDR1 is SGHRS and CDR2 is YFSETQ in the germline V gene. The CDR3 sequence: CASRRADSSTEAFF. The CDR3 DNA sequence: TGCGCCAGCAGGCGAGCCGACTCGAGCACTGAAGCTTTCTTT.

This clonotype was found many times. The chain joins TRBV7-2 to TRBJ2-7, with 7 bases fitting TRBD1. The length of the CDR3 is 16 residues. Germline values: CDR1 SGHTA, CDR2 FQGNSA. V was clipped by 6 bases and J by 7 bases; unmatched bases: 18. The DNA of the CDR3 is TGTGCCAGCAGATCCCGGGACAGCGGCATTACGGGAGAGCAGTACTTC. This encodes CASRSRDSGITGEQYF.

Many counts were recorded for this clonotype. J is TRBJ2-5 and V is TRBV5-1; D is perhaps TRBD1 (5 bases). There are 13 residues in the CDR3. CDR1 and CDR2 from the germline V gene are SGHRS and YFSETQ. Trimming cost V 1 base and J 4 bases, with 8 bases left between them. The CDR3 reads CASSLLGAETQYF. CDR3 coding DNA: TGCGCCAGCAGCTTGTTAGGGGCAGAGACCCAGTACTTC.

This clonotype was found many times. This chain joins TRBV12-3 or TRBV12-4 and TRBJ1-4; D uncertain. The CDR3 length is 16 residues. V lost 6 bases, J lost 3 bases, and 17 bases lay in between. The CDR3 region is CASSPGRKEANEKLFF. CDR3 nucleotide sequence: TGTGCCAGCAGCCCCGGAAGGAAGGAAGCTAATGAAAAACTGTTTTTT.